This TCR beta chain was sequenced in a study of human T cells and chemical hapten exposure. Across the whole study: DPC at 2% was the sensitizing agent, placed on around 2 cm by around 2 cm of upper inner arm skin.

General study results and limits: High-frequency TCRs, those above 1 in 1000, stayed the same after DPC sensitization.

TCRdb re-called the RACE reads through MiXCR, storing one row per CDR3 protein. The top ten hold over 9% of the sample, which has some 97,000 distinct CDR3 sequences, roughly 27% seen once. The CDR3 loop spans 14 amino acids. The V gene lost 6 bases and the J gene lost 3 bases, with 12 bases spanning the gap. Germline lookup yields CDR1 MNHEY and CDR2 SVGEGT. This sample's time point: patch test 3, about 24 weeks after DPC sensitization. The treatment is: therapeutic diphenylcyclopropenone sensitization with weekly scalp DPC. Comment on this clonotype: Its antigen is unidentified.

The specimen was whole blood, collected in connection with sensitization to the hapten diphenylcyclopropenone (DPC). The chain joins TRBV6-2 or TRBV6-3 to TRBJ1-5; D call uncertain. This TCR came from a man between 35 and 55 years old with alopecia areata. Some clones in this sample may be carry-over from other donors' samples. The DNA of the CDR3 is TGTGCCAGCAGCCTGAACACCTACAATCAGCCCCAGCATTTT. This translates into CASSLNTYNQPQHF.